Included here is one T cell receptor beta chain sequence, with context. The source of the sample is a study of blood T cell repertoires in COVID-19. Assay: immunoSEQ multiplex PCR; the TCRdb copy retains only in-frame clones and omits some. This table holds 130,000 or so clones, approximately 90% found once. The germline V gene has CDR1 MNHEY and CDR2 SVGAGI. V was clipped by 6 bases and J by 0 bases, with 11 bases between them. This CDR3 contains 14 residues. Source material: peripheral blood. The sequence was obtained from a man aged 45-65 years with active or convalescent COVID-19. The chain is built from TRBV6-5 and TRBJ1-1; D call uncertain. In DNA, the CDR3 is TGTGCCAGCAGCCACCTCGGTATGAACACTGAAGCTTTCTTT. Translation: CASSHLGMNTEAFF.